The subject of this entry is one T cell receptor (beta chain). This clonotype was recorded many times. The antigen this receptor binds is unknown. The input lacks base qualities; no much larger clone sits a single base away. This entry comes from a study of response to subunit inactivated influenza vaccine (dated by TCRdb to the late 2010s). Study-wide context: To follow how T cells responded to a trivalent subunit inactivated influenza vaccine, the researchers relied on deep quantitative profiling of the T cell receptor repertoire. The full study reports these points: The authors proposed that each seasonal influenza vaccination may bring in only a limited number of new T cells.

Reading the label with the study, this specimen's time point is: approximately 47 days after influenza vaccine administration. Ends trimmed: V by 6 bases, J by 6 bases; bases unmatched to a gene: 11. Per the germline V gene, ENHRY is the CDR1 and SYGVKD is the CDR2. Including cysteine and phenylalanine, the CDR3 has 15 amino acids. Of all the DNA, just the CDR3 is kept, 45 bases in frame from base 1. Libraries were made using RT-PCR. Sequencing was carried out with an Illumina HiSeq 2500. TCRdb itself trimmed the public reads at Q25 with fastp, ran MiXCR and retained productive beta chains. Entries are consolidated by CDR3 protein sequence, retaining the most common genes and DNA. Across this sample there are fewer than 650,000 distinct CDR3 sequences, with 10% to 15% seen only once. Around 14% of the sample lies in the top ten.

This TCR was recovered from a man aged 50-60 years who received an inactivated influenza vaccine. Donor details come from another sample of the same person, matched by shared clones. The specimen comprised PBMCs from blood, sampled about 40 days after vaccination. The chain was built from TRBV10-3 and TRBJ2-5, and 9 bases in between align with TRBD1. The CDR3 protein is CAISAGTGNVKTQYF. The DNA is as follows: TGTGCCATCAGCGCCGGGACAGGGAACGTAAAGACCCAGTACTTC.